This TCR beta chain was obtained from a study of monozygotic twins with inflammatory bowel disease. With the 5' RACE reads reprocessed, TCRdb shows one record per CDR3 protein and no DNA. This sample contains about 350,000 distinct CDR3 sequences. The CDR3 is 16 residues long. Germline V lookup: CDR1 MNHEY, CDR2 SMNVEV (reference sequence). This TCR came from a human donor with ulcerative colitis or Crohn's disease, or a healthy co-twin of an affected twin (not recorded which). The material sequenced was blood. The chain joins TRBV27 to TRBJ2-6. Here the CDR3 reads CASSLYTGSGANVLTF. Full variable domain (outside the CDR3, taken from reference TRBV27 and TRBJ2-6): EAQVTQNPRYLITVTGKKLTVTCSQNMNHEYMSWYRQDPGLGLRQIYYSMNVEVTDKGDVPEGYKVSRKEKRNFPLILESPSPNQTSLYFCASSLYTGSGANVLTFGAGSRLTVL.